This T cell receptor (beta chain) was captured in a study of T cells in women clearing cervical HPV infection. Background on the study: Controls gave blood once infection was undetectable; cases at lesion identification.

The repertoire was sequenced with immunoSEQ multiplex PCR; TCRdb's copy has only in-frame clones and lacks some. Its table lists some 28,000 clones. Germline CDR1 reads LNHDA; CDR2 reads SQIVND (reference sequence). J lost 4 bases, V lost 7 bases, and 10 bases had no gene match. The CDR3 consists of 15 residues. On this clone: The observed sequence ends 3 residues before the CDR3 terminus, with the missing tail filled in from the germline J gene.

Prevalent HPV16 infections were excluded; only incident single HPV16 infections included. Source material: blood buffy coat. This TCR was sampled from a woman between 18 and 69 years old with a cervical HPV16 infection that either progressed to CIN3+ or cleared (not recorded which). The chain carries TRBV19 and TRBJ2-1, with TRBD1 matching 7 bases. Incomplete CDR3 DNA: TGTGCCAGTAAGAAGGACAGGTATTATTACAATGAG. Protein product: CASKKDRYYYNE. The CDR3 in full is CASKKDRYYYNEQFF.